This TCR beta chain was profiled in a study of ipilimumab plus nivolumab after autologous stem cell transplantation. Patients got 3 mg/kg IV nivolumab weeks 1, 4, 7, 10, then biweekly through week 26. Germline CDR1 GTSNPN, CDR2 SVGIG (reference sequence). The ends were cut back, 3 bases at V and 6 bases at J, with 11 bases in the middle. The CDR3 is 13 residues long. Clones were sequenced by immunoSEQ multiplex PCR, and TCRdb holds only the in-frame ones, with some missing. The repertoire holds roughly 86,000 clones, with approximately 86% as singletons. This chain uses TRBV30 with TRBJ1-4; tentatively, D is TRBD1 (5 bases). The sequence was collected from a male donor with diffuse large B-cell lymphoma. This sample comprised PBMCs, obtained in a trial of ipilimumab plus nivolumab as post-transplant consolidation. CDR3: CAWRSRGYEKLFF. Here the CDR3 DNA reads TGTGCCTGGAGGTCAAGGGGTTATGAAAAACTGTTTTTT.